Below are 16 T cell receptor beta chains sequenced from a single sample in a study of immune evolution from preneoplasia to lung adenocarcinoma (dated by TCRdb to 2020 to 2023). Library prep was done by the immunoSEQ multiplex PCR assay. TCRdb took over this immuneACCESS table, retaining in-frame rearrangements with V and J assigned. Such tables are incomplete; in checked studies, under half of the missing clones stem from an unresolved V gene, and the remainder is unexplained. Across this sample there are thousands of clones, with roughly 83% seen only once. Of the sample, approximately 2.6% falls within the top ten clones. The sequencing sample was made of FFPE invasive lung adenocarcinoma tissue. The cell subset or site label, as the study defines it: frankly invasive lung adenocarcinoma (ADC). The receptors originated from a person aged 35-50 years with lung adenocarcinoma.

The genes are TRBV7-9 and TRBJ1-1, with 9 bases identical to TRBD1. The CDR3 extends over 15 amino acids. CDR1 and CDR2 from the germline V gene are SEHNR and FQNEAQ (reference sequence). Losses at the gene ends were 0 bases for V and 6 bases for J; bases not matched to a gene: 5. CDR3 in DNA: TGTGCCAGCAGCTTAGCACAGGGGGCGCTTTCTGAAGCTTTCTTT. Amino acids: CASSLAQGALSEAFF.

The chain combines TRBV11-2 with TRBJ2-3, with D perhaps assigned TRBD1 or TRBD2 (5 bases each). Trimming removed 1 base at V and 4 bases at J, with 15 bases between. Per the germline V gene, CDR1 is SGHAT and CDR2 is FQNNGV. The CDR3 contains 16 residues. The CDR3 DNA sequence: TGTGCCAGCAGCTTAGCGGGCCAGGGAGCGGCAGATACGCAGTATTTT. Its translation: CASSLAGQGAADTQYF.

This chain uses TRBV28 with TRBJ2-7; no firm D call. The CDR3 is 18 residues long. From germline, CDR1 is MDHEN and CDR2 SYDVKM. V was clipped by 1 base and J by 0 bases, with 19 bases between them. CDR3 DNA: TGTGCCAGCAGTTTATCCCCTGGCCTAGGAAGCACCTCCTACGAGCAGTACTTC. Translating it yields CASSLSPGLGSTSYEQYF.

The chain carries TRBV5-1 and TRBJ1-4; no firm D call. Per germline, CDR1 SGHRS and CDR2 YFSETQ. This CDR3 contains 15 residues. V was shortened by 0 bases and J by 0 bases, with 6 bases between the two germline ends. CDR3 coding DNA: TGCGCCAGCAGCTTGGGTTGGTCAACTAATGAAAAACTGTTTTTT. Translated: CASSLGWSTNEKLFF.

This chain connects TRBV18 to TRBJ2-2, with D perhaps TRBD1 (5 bases). In germline, CDR1 is KGHSH, CDR2 LQKENI. Trimming took 10 bases from V and 1 from J, leaving 10 bases between them. CDR3 length: 13 amino acids. The CDR3: CATLRGNTGELFF. The CDR3 DNA reads TGTGCCACCCTAAGGGGGAACACCGGGGAGCTGTTTTTT.

The chain carries TRBV30 and TRBJ1-2; D not resolved. This CDR3 contains 13 residues. CDR1 and CDR2 (germline): GTSNPN, SVGIG (reference sequence). V was trimmed by 2 bases and J by 8 bases, leaving 15 bases between them. CDR3 sequence: CAWSKTRAVGYTF. CDR3 DNA sequence: TGTGCCTGGAGTAAGACTAGGGCGGTAGGCTACACCTTC.

This clone turned up a few times. The V gene is TRBV6-5, the J gene TRBJ1-2; D gene ambiguous. The CDR3 runs to 13 residues. With 7 bases removed from V and 1 base from J, the gap between germline ends came to 10 bases. Germline V gene sequence: CDR1 MNHEY, CDR2 SVGAGI. The CDR3 DNA reads TGTGCCAGCACCTTCGGGAGTAACTATGGCTACACCTTC. Translated, it gives CASTFGSNYGYTF.

This chain links TRBV29-1 with TRBJ2-3; TRBD2 matches 8 bases. The CDR3 length is 14 residues. CDR1 is SQVTM, CDR2 ANQGSEA, per germline. V lost 6 bases to trimming and J lost 2 bases; unmatched junction nucleotides: 7. In DNA, the CDR3 is TGCAGCGTAAGAAGCGGGAGCCCCACAGATACGCAGTATTTT. Amino acid sequence: CSVRSGSPTDTQYF.

The CDR3 region is CASSFGMISYEQYF. The CDR3 DNA sequence: TGTGCCAGCAGCTTTGGGATGATCTCCTACGAGCAGTACTTC. The rearrangement links TRBV11-1 to TRBJ2-7, with D uncertain. Germline lookup yields CDR1 SGHAT and CDR2 FQDESV (reference sequence). The ends were cut back, 3 bases at V and 0 bases at J, with 9 bases in the middle. The CDR3 spans 14 residues. Full variable domain (outside the CDR3, taken from reference TRBV11-1 and TRBJ2-7): EAEVAQSPRYKITEKSQAVAFWCDPISGHATLYWYRQILGQGPELLVQFQDESVVDDSQLPKDRFSAERLKGVDSTLKIQPAELGDSAMYLCASSFGMISYEQYFGPGTRLTVT.

This chain links TRBV9 with TRBJ2-5, with TRBD1 identical over 7 bases. Germline V gives CDR1 SGDLS, CDR2 YYNGEE. J lost 1 base, V lost 2 bases, and 5 bases had no gene match. The CDR3 is 15 residues long. The CDR3 sequence: CASSVYGTAQETQYF. CDR3 sequence (DNA): TGTGCCAGCAGCGTTTACGGGACAGCCCAAGAGACCCAGTACTTC. The whole variable domain, filled in from reference TRBV9 and TRBJ2-5, reads DSGVTQTPKHLITATGQRVTLRCSPRSGDLSVYWYQQSLDQGLQFLIQYYNGEERAKGNILERFSAQQFPDLHSELNLSSLELGDSALYFCASSVYGTAQETQYFGPGTRLLVL.

This chain connects TRBV29-1 to TRBJ1-1; maybe TRBD1 (5 bases). V lost 6 bases and J 4 bases, leaving 18 bases between the germline ends. CDR1 and CDR2 from the germline V gene are SQVTM and ANQGSEA. The CDR3 runs to 14 residues. The CDR3 DNA reads as TGCAGCGTAGACCTGGGACCGCTCGGCACTGAAGCTTTCTTT. Amino acids: CSVDLGPLGTEAFF.

The chain employs TRBV19 and TRBJ2-7, with D possibly matching TRBD2 (5 bases). The CDR3 covers 15 residues. With 7 bases removed from V and 2 bases from J, the gap between germline ends came to 18 bases. Germline lookup yields CDR1 LNHDA and CDR2 SQIVND (reference sequence). CDR3 residues: CASKQEEGIAYEQYF. DNA of the CDR3: TGTGCCAGTAAGCAGGAGGAAGGGATCGCCTACGAGCAGTACTTC.

The rearrangement joins TRBV6-1 to TRBJ1-4, with D unresolved. The germline gives CDR1 MNHNS, CDR2 SASEGT. Trimming shortened V by 2 bases and J by 7 bases, and 14 bases separated the two germline ends. This CDR3 region has 15 residues. In nucleotides, the CDR3 is TGTGCCAGCAGTGAATTGACGGGCCACCGTGAAAAACTGTTTTTT. This encodes CASSELTGHREKLFF.

This chain joins TRBV5-6 and TRBJ2-7; D call uncertain. V was trimmed by 1 base and J by 2 bases, leaving 4 bases between them. The CDR3 extends over 12 amino acids. Germline CDR1 reads SGHDT; CDR2 reads YYEEEE. The CDR3 nucleotides are TGTGCCAGCAGCTTGTTGGCCTACGAGCAGTACTTC. As protein: CASSLLAYEQYF.

The DNA of the CDR3 is TGTGCCAGCTCACCATACCCTCTAGGGGATAATGGCTACACCTTC. As protein: CASSPYPLGDNGYTF. The rearrangement links TRBV18 to TRBJ1-2, with TRBD1 as a possible D gene (5 bases). The CDR3 sequence is 15 residues long. The germline V and J ends were trimmed by 2 bases and 6 bases, with 16 bases remaining between them. CDR1 KGHSH and CDR2 LQKENI come from the germline V gene.

V usage is TRBV7-9 and J usage is TRBJ1-2; no reliable D call. V lost 0 bases and J 5 bases, leaving 7 bases between the germline ends. CDR1 is SEHNR, CDR2 FQNEAQ, per germline (reference sequence). The CDR3 extends over 13 amino acids. In DNA, the CDR3 is TGTGCCAGCAGCTTAGCGCGATCGTATGGCTACACCTTC. Translation gives CASSLARSYGYTF.